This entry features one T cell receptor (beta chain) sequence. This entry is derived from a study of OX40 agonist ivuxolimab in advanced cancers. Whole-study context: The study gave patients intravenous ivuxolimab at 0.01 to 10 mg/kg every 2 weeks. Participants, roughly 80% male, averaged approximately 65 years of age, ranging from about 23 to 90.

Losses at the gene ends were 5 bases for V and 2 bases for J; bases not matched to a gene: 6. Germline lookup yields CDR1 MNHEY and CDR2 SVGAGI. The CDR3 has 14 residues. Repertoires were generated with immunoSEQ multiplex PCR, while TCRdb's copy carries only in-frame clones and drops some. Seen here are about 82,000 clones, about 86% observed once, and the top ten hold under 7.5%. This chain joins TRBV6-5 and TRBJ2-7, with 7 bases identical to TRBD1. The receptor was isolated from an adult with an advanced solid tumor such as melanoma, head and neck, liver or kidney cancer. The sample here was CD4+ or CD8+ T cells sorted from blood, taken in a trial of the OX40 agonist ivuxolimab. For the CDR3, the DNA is TGTGCCAGCAGTCGACGACAGGGACCCTACGAGCAGTACTTC. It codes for CASSRRQGPYEQYF.